This is a list of T cell receptor beta chains from one sample in a study of T cells in Graves' hyperthyroidism and ophthalmopathy. Each CDR3 protein is one row after TCRdb ran MiXCR on the multiplex PCR reads. The sample yields about 600,000 distinct CDR3 sequences, 16% seen once. Sequenced material: blood. Every receptor here comes from a woman in her thirties or forties with Graves' ophthalmopathy. Each CDR3 is given with its conserved first and last residue. The D gene is left open where the match is weak. Not all rows give a size; the values are once, few, many and, for expanded clones, a class.

v_gene: TRBV5-1
abundance: many
d_gene: TRBD2
j_gene: TRBJ2-1
CDR3aa: CASSITPSGSSYNEQFF
CDR3nt: TGCGCCAGCAGCATAACCCCTAGCGGAAGCTCCTACAATGAGCAGTTCTTC

v_gene: TRBV7-9
abundance: few
d_gene: -
j_gene: TRBJ2-1
CDR3aa: CASSPILGGAWRGDEQFF
CDR3nt: TGTGCCAGCAGCCCTATTTTAGGTGGGGCGTGGAGGGGGGATGAGCAGTTCTTC

v_gene: TRBV2
abundance: many
d_gene: -
j_gene: TRBJ2-3
CDR3aa: CASSYITDTQYF
CDR3nt: TGTGCCAGCAGTTACATCACAGATACGCAGTATTTT

v_gene: TRBV2
abundance: many
d_gene: TRBD1
j_gene: TRBJ2-3
CDR3aa: CASGTGLADTQYF
CDR3nt: TGTGCCAGCGGGACAGGGCTAGCAGATACGCAGTATTTT

v_gene: TRBV28
abundance: -
d_gene: -
j_gene: TRBJ1-2
CDR3aa: CASSSPGQYGYTF
CDR3nt: TGTGCCAGCAGTTCACCAGGACAGTATGGCTACACCTTC

v_gene: TRBV14
abundance: many
d_gene: -
j_gene: TRBJ2-3
CDR3aa: CASSNLVLSRTDTQYF
CDR3nt: TGTGCCAGCAGCAATCTCGTACTCTCCCGCACAGATACGCAGTATTTT

v_gene: TRBV30
abundance: few
d_gene: TRBD1
j_gene: TRBJ2-2
CDR3aa: CACGTGRVYGELFF
CDR3nt: TGTGCCTGCGGGACAGGGCGTGTGTACGGGGAGCTGTTTTTT

v_gene: TRBV19
abundance: -
d_gene: -
j_gene: TRBJ1-3
CDR3aa: CASSILYNESSGNTIYF
CDR3nt: TGTGCCAGTAGTATTCTTTATAACGAATCCTCTGGAAACACCATATATTTT

v_gene: TRBV14
abundance: few
d_gene: TRBD2
j_gene: TRBJ2-2
CDR3aa: CASSHELAGAVGELFF
CDR3nt: TGTGCCAGCAGCCATGAACTAGCGGGAGCTGTCGGGGAGCTGTTTTTT

v_gene: TRBV7-3
abundance: many
d_gene: TRBD1
j_gene: TRBJ2-3
CDR3aa: CASSFPDRGHTDTQYF
CDR3nt: TGTGCCAGCAGCTTCCCTGACAGGGGGCACACAGATACGCAGTATTTT

v_gene: TRBV7-8
abundance: many
d_gene: TRBD1
j_gene: TRBJ2-5
CDR3aa: CASSLAVTGAQTQYF
CDR3nt: TGTGCCAGCAGCTTAGCTGTGACAGGGGCGCAGACCCAGTACTTC

v_gene: TRBV7-9
abundance: many
d_gene: TRBD1
j_gene: TRBJ1-2
CDR3aa: CASSTGQDYGYTF
CDR3nt: TGTGCCAGCAGCACCGGACAGGACTATGGCTACACCTTC

v_gene: TRBV12-3/TRBV12-4
abundance: -
d_gene: -
j_gene: TRBJ1-6
CDR3aa: CASSPRVFGSPLHF
CDR3nt: TGTGCCAGCTCCCCCAGGGTCTTCGGTTCACCCCTCCACTTT

v_gene: TRBV12-3/TRBV12-4
abundance: many
d_gene: -
j_gene: TRBJ2-2
CDR3aa: CASSSYTPTGELFF
CDR3nt: TGTGCCAGCAGCAGTTACACTCCAACCGGGGAGCTGTTTTTT

v_gene: TRBV7-9
abundance: -
d_gene: -
j_gene: TRBJ2-3
CDR3aa: CASSLGSWRTDTQYF
CDR3nt: TGTGCCAGCAGCTTAGGGAGCTGGCGCACAGATACGCAGTATTTT

v_gene: TRBV7-2
abundance: -
d_gene: TRBD2
j_gene: TRBJ2-1
CDR3aa: CASSLGSWSGGRPWFF
CDR3nt: TGTGCCAGCAGCTTAGGTTCGTGGAGCGGGGGGCGTCCTTGGTTCTTC

v_gene: TRBV7-3
abundance: -
d_gene: -
j_gene: TRBJ2-7
CDR3aa: CASSFYICSAAGPLPATYEQYF
CDR3nt: -

v_gene: TRBV27
abundance: -
d_gene: -
j_gene: TRBJ1-5
CDR3aa: CASKGRANNQPQHF
CDR3nt: TGTGCCAGCAAGGGCAGGGCGAACAATCAGCCCCAGCATTTT

v_gene: TRBV2
abundance: few
d_gene: -
j_gene: TRBJ2-5
CDR3aa: CASEERETQYF
CDR3nt: TGTGCCAGCGAAGAGCGAGAGACCCAGTACTTC

v_gene: TRBV9
abundance: few
d_gene: TRBD2
j_gene: TRBJ2-4
CDR3aa: CASTPRLAGGGAKNIQYF
CDR3nt: TGTGCCAGCACCCCCAGGCTAGCGGGAGGTGGAGCCAAAAACATTCAGTACTTC

v_gene: TRBV5-1
abundance: few
d_gene: TRBD1
j_gene: TRBJ1-2
CDR3aa: CASRAGQTNYGYTF
CDR3nt: TGCGCCAGCAGGGCGGGACAGACTAACTATGGCTACACCTTC

v_gene: TRBV4-1
abundance: few
d_gene: -
j_gene: TRBJ2-7
CDR3aa: CASSQEDWGSRQYF
CDR3nt: TGCGCCAGCAGCCAAGAGGACTGGGGTAGCAGGCAGTACTTC

v_gene: TRBV14
abundance: -
d_gene: TRBD2
j_gene: TRBJ2-3
CDR3aa: CASSQVREIVDTQYF
CDR3nt: TGTGCCAGCAGCCAAGTGCGGGAGATCGTGGATACGCAGTATTTT